This T cell receptor (beta chain) was captured by sequencing in a study of blood T cell repertoires in COVID-19. At the level of the study: Sites in the United States, Italy and Spain provided acute and convalescent COVID-19 samples. Sample material is recorded as cDNA or gDNA derived from T cells, B-cell-depleted T cells, or PBMCs.

As processed by the authors: Nucleated cell counts were estimated from reference gene primer amplification. Here immunoSEQ multiplex PCR was the method, and the copy in TCRdb shows in-frame clones only, minus some. V and J calls and clone size come straight from that table; D and trimming were deduced from the DNA. The sample records more than 95,000 clones, roughly four fifths being singletons. This clone was counted a few times. The germline V gene has CDR1 SGHRS and CDR2 YFSETQ. Trimming took 1 base from V and 4 from J; bases not matched to a gene: 12. CDR3 length: 20 residues. The material sequenced was peripheral blood. The chain couples TRBV5-1 to TRBJ2-2, with 14 nucleotides matching TRBD2. This TCR derives from a man aged 60-69 years with acute or convalescent COVID-19. CDR3 region: CASSLRPLTSGRGGTGELFF. The CDR3 coding sequence is TGCGCCAGCAGCTTGCGCCCGCTGACTAGCGGGAGGGGAGGCACCGGGGAGCTGTTTTTT.